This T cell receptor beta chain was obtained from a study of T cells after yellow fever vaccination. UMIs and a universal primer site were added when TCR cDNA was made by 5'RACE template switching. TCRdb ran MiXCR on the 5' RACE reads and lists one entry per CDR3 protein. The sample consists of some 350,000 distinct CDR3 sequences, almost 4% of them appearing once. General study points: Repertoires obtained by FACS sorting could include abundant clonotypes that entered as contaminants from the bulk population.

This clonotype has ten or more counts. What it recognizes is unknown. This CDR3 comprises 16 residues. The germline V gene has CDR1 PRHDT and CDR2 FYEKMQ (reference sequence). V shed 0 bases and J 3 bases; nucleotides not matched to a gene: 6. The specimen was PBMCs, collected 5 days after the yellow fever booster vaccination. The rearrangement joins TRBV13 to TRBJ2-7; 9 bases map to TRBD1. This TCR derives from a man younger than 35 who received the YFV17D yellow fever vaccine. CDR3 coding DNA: TGTGCCAGCAGCTTAGGGATCTCGGGACAGGGCTACGAGCAGTACTTC. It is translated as CASSLGISGQGYEQYF.